The 29 T cell receptor beta chains below all came from one sample that was sequenced in a study of tumor-infiltrating lymphocytes in oesophageal squamous cell carcinoma. Via MiXCR, TCRdb re-called the PCR reads, giving one row per CDR3 protein. The table includes about 21,000 distinct CDR3 sequences, about two fifths detected once. Material: esophageal tumor tissue. These receptors originate from a male donor with esophageal squamous cell carcinoma.

In its sample, this clonotype was seen many times. The chain carries TRBV19 and TRBJ2-7; 9 nucleotides line up with TRBD1. This CDR3 is 17 amino acids long. With V trimmed by 1 base and J by 1 base, 8 bases remained unmatched. The V gene's germline CDR1 is LNHDA and CDR2 SQIVND (reference sequence). In nucleotides, the CDR3 is TGTGCCAGTAGTATAGGTTCCGGGACAGGGATGTCCTACGAGCAGTACTTC. Translating gives CASSIGSGTGMSYEQYF.

This clonotype appeared many times. The DNA for the CDR3 is TGTGCCAGCAGTTTAGTCCCAGGGGCATGGGACGGGGAGCTGTTTTTT. It translates to CASSLVPGAWDGELFF. The V call is TRBV28, the J call TRBJ2-2; the D gene is possibly TRBD1 (6 bases). Germline lookup yields CDR1 MDHEN and CDR2 SYDVKM. The CDR3 has 16 residues. The ends were cut back, 2 bases at V and 7 bases at J, with 17 bases in the middle.

About this clonotype: The CDR3 carries no conserved terminal phenylalanine or tryptophan, so it likely arises from a read error. No DNA is shown, since the ends of the CDR3 on it are uncertain; the CDR3 is the one TCRdb lists. This chain's CDR3 is CASGQGGNYGYTFGS. The rearrangement links TRBV7-9 to TRBJ2-7; TRBD1 reflects the table's D call only, with no check against the DNA. The germline V gene has CDR1 SEHNR and CDR2 FQNEAQ (reference sequence). The CDR3 length is 15 residues, termini included.

The chain combines TRBV7-8 with TRBJ1-1; D is unresolved. V was trimmed by 1 base and J by 1 base, leaving 7 bases between them. The CDR3 has 14 residues. From germline, CDR1 is SGHVS and CDR2 FQNEAQ. This CDR3 is CASSLVRGNTEAFF. The CDR3 bases are TGTGCCAGCAGCTTAGTCCGGGGGAACACTGAAGCTTTCTTT.

This clonotype occurred many times. The chain is built from TRBV7-9 and TRBJ2-3; the D is unclear. Between the trimmed V and J ends, which lost 5 bases and 4 bases, there was a span of 13 bases. This CDR3 has 14 amino acids. Germline CDR1 reads SEHNR; CDR2 reads FQNEAQ (reference sequence). The CDR3 DNA is TGTGCCAGCAGCCTACGATTGGGCGCAGATACGCAGTATTTT. Amino acid sequence: CASSLRLGADTQYF. Together with reference TRBV7-9 and TRBJ2-3, the CDR3 gives the full variable domain: DTGVSQNPRHKITKRGQNVTFRCDPISEHNRLYWYRQTLGQGPEFLTYFQNEAQLEKSRLLSDRFSAERPKGSFSTLEIQRTEQGDSAMYLCASSLRLGADTQYFGPGTRLTVL.

A note on this clonotype: A read error may account for a junction end that differs from germline. The chain employs TRBV28 and TRBJ2-7, with D perhaps given as TRBD1 or TRBD2 (6 bases each). The CDR3 is 15 residues long. Germline CDR1 reads MDHEN; CDR2 reads SYDVKM. The CDR3 loop reads CASREGRGGHRYAVF. CDR3 coding DNA: TGTGCCAGCAGAGAGGGCCGAGGGGGGCACAGATACGCAGTATTT. Complete variable domain (other parts from reference TRBV28 and TRBJ2-7): DVKVTQSSRYLVKRTGEKVFLECVQDMDHENMFWYRQDPGLGLRLIYFSYDVKMKEKGDIPEGYSVSREKKERFSLILESASTNQTSMYLCASREGRGGHRYAVFGPGTRLTVT.

This chain joins TRBV12-3 or TRBV12-4 and TRBJ2-3; D possibly corresponds to TRBD1 (6 bases). The J call could be wrong; TRBJ2-7 is a better fit for the DNA end. This CDR3 region has 12 residues. The CDR3 DNA follows: TGTGCCAGCAGCTCGGACAGCTACGAGCAGTACTTC. The encoded protein is CASSSDSYEQYF.

The rearrangement links TRBV12-3 or TRBV12-4 to TRBJ1-1; tentative D call: TRBD1 (6 bases). The CDR3 is 17 residues long. Trimming shortened V by 7 bases and J by 3 bases, and 24 bases separated the two germline ends. The CDR3 DNA reads as TGTGCCAGCATCCTTTTCGAACAGGGTAGCGGGGACACTGAAGCTTTCTTT. Its translation: CASILFEQGSGDTEAFF.

The chain recombines TRBV4-1 with TRBJ2-7; D may be TRBD2 (6 bases). The better agreement between TRBJ2-5 and the DNA end casts doubt on the J call. The CDR3 loop spans 15 amino acids. Germline lookup yields CDR1 MGHRA and CDR2 YSYEKL. CDR3 loop: CASSPGDDPRETQYF. CDR3 DNA: TGCGCCAGCAGCCCGGGAGATGACCCCCGTGAGACCCAGTACTTC.

This chain uses TRBV28 with TRBJ2-1, with 7 bases fitting TRBD2. Per germline, CDR1 MDHEN and CDR2 SYDVKM. With 4 bases clipped from V and 12 bases from J, the junction kept 12 bases outside the gene matches. The CDR3 is 14 amino acids. CDR3 DNA sequence: TGTGCCAGCAGTTCTCGGACTAGTCGACACGTGCAGTTCTTC. Its translation: CASSSRTSRHVQFF.

The chain has TRBV6-5 and TRBJ2-3; 9 bases align to TRBD2. TRBJ2-5 explains the end of the DNA better; the J call may be wrong. The germline CDR1 and CDR2 sequences are MNHEY and SVGAGI. CDR3 length: 15 residues. The CDR3 sequence is CASKRLAGFQETQYF. The CDR3 DNA reads as TGTGCCAGCAAGCGGCTAGCGGGATTCCAAGAGACCCAGTACTTC.

This clonotype was observed a few times. A read error may explain this, as a much larger clone is one base away. The chain has TRBV5-5 and TRBJ2-7; D is ambiguous. The J call may not be correct, given that the DNA end is closer to TRBJ2-1. CDR1 SGHKS and CDR2 YYEKEE come from the germline V gene (reference sequence). This CDR3 region has 13 residues. The CDR3 sequence: CASSLGERYEQFF. DNA for the CDR3: TGTGCCAGCAGCTTGGGTGAACGGTACGAGCAGTTCTTC.

The chain has TRBV15 and TRBJ2-5; perhaps TRBD1 as D (6 bases). This CDR3 is 15 amino acids long. The germline gives CDR1 LNHNV, CDR2 YYDKDF (reference sequence). V lost 0 bases and J 5 bases, leaving 13 bases between the germline ends. Here the CDR3 DNA reads TGTGCCACCAGCAGAGATGGGCAGGGGCGGGAGACCCAGTACTTC. Translation: CATSRDGQGRETQYF. Drawing the rest from reference TRBV15 and TRBJ2-5, the complete variable domain is DAMVIQNPRYQVTQFGKPVTLSCSQTLNHNVMYWYQQKSSQAPKLLFHYYDKDFNNEADTPDNFQSRRPNTSFCFLDIRSPGLGDTAMYLCATSRDGQGRETQYFGPGTRLLVL.

This clonotype was seen a handful of times. This rearrangement joins TRBV7-2 to TRBJ2-5, with 9 nucleotides matching TRBD2. The end of the DNA aligns better with TRBJ2-1, so the J call may be wrong. From germline, CDR1 is SGHTA and CDR2 FQGNSA. The CDR3 has 18 amino acids. CDR3 residues: CASSLAFAGLAFGNEQFF. As DNA, the CDR3 is TGTGCCAGCAGCTTGGCCTTCGCGGGACTAGCATTTGGTAATGAGCAGTTCTTC.

This chain links TRBV7-2 with TRBJ1-5; 8 nucleotides line up with TRBD1. J lost 4 bases, V lost 7 bases, and 6 bases had no gene match. Germline CDR1 and CDR2: SGHTA and FQGNSA. The CDR3 covers 14 residues. The CDR3 DNA is TGTGCCAGCATGGACAGGGTGGGGAATCAGCCCCAGCATTTT. Protein: CASMDRVGNQPQHF.

Many counts were recorded for this clonotype. The V and J genes are TRBV7-2 and TRBJ1-1; D perhaps matches TRBD1 (6 bases). This CDR3 spans 13 amino acids. The V end was cut by 6 bases, the J end by 2 bases, with 10 bases between. Germline V gene sequence: CDR1 SGHTA, CDR2 FQGNSA. The CDR3 spells CASRTQGNTEAFF. Written as DNA, the CDR3 is TGTGCCAGCAGGACACAGGGTAACACTGAAGCTTTCTTT.

The chain has TRBV5-1 and TRBJ2-1; D may be TRBD1 (6 bases). Trimming cost V 2 bases and J 8 bases, with 20 bases left between them. The germline V gene encodes CDR1 SGHRS and CDR2 YFSETQ. This CDR3 is built from 16 residues. In nucleotides, the CDR3 is TGCGCCAGCAGCTTCCTCCGGGACATGAAGATGGATGAGCAGTTCTTC. It translates to CASSFLRDMKMDEQFF. Variable domain in full (rest from reference TRBV5-1 and TRBJ2-1): KAGVTQTPRYLIKTRGQQVTLSCSPISGHRSVSWYQQTPGQGLQFLFEYFSETQRNKGNFPGRFSGRQFSNSRSEMNVSTLELGDSALYLCASSFLRDMKMDEQFFGPGTRLTVL.

This clonotype was observed at least ten times. This chain links TRBV10-2 with TRBJ2-1; 10 positions agree with TRBD2. Germline V gene sequence: CDR1 WSHSY, CDR2 SAAADI. V shed 4 bases and J 0 bases; nucleotides not matched to a gene: 6. The CDR3 is made up of 17 amino acids. Here the CDR3 DNA reads TGCGCCAGCAGTGGCGGGACTAGCGAGACCTCCTACAATGAGCAGTTCTTC. Its translation: CASSGGTSETSYNEQFF.

The J gene is TRBJ1-1, the V gene TRBV5-1; TRBD1 matches 9 bases. Germline trimming cut 0 bases from V and 3 bases from J; bases unmatched to any gene: 6. Per germline, CDR1 SGHRS and CDR2 YFSETQ. There are 16 residues in the CDR3. The CDR3 nucleotides read TGCGCCAGCAGCTTGGGGACAGGGGTTGGGGACACTGAAGCTTTCTTT. Encoded protein: CASSLGTGVGDTEAFF.

This clonotype was detected many times. The chain recombines TRBV27 with TRBJ2-1; D perhaps matches TRBD2 (6 bases). Germline CDR1 is MNHEY and CDR2 is SMNVEV (reference sequence). This CDR3 has 14 amino acids. Trimming removed 0 bases at V and 9 bases at J, with 12 bases between. CDR3 sequence reads: CASSLSPGGGEQFF. In nucleotides, the CDR3 is TGTGCCAGCAGTTTATCGCCCGGGGGAGGTGAGCAGTTCTTC.

This clonotype was recorded a few times. DNA for the CDR3: TGTGCCAGCAGCTCCCCCGTAGGGGGACGAGGGTCCGATGAGCAGTTCTTC. This encodes CASSSPVGGRGSDEQFF. The chain employs TRBV7-2 and TRBJ2-1; tentatively, D is TRBD1 (6 bases). The CDR3 has 17 residues. Germline values: CDR1 SGHTA, CDR2 FQGNSA. The V end lost 4 bases, the J end lost 8 bases, and 24 bases lay between the germline ends.

CDR3 nucleotides: TGCGCCAGCAGTACTGCCACCGGACAGGGGGCATATGGCTACACCTTC. It encodes CASSTATGQGAYGYTF. V gene TRBV10-2 combines with J gene TRBJ2-1; 11 nucleotides line up with TRBD1. The DNA matches TRBJ1-2 better at its end, which makes the J call doubtful. This CDR3 contains 16 residues. Germline V gives CDR1 WSHSY, CDR2 SAAADI.

About this clonotype itself: Mismatch with germline at one junction end may stem from a read error. The CDR3 loop reads CASSPTSGSNEQFF. The CDR3 DNA sequence: TGTGCTAGCAGCCCGACTAGCGGGAGCAATGAGCAGTTCTTC. This chain uses TRBV7-6 with TRBJ2-3; TRBD2 matches at 12 bases. The tail of the sequence fits TRBJ2-1 better, so the J call may be wrong. There are 14 residues in the CDR3. The V gene's germline CDR1 is SGHVS and CDR2 FNYEAQ.

V is TRBV11-2 and J is TRBJ2-1, with 9 bases lining up with TRBD2. V shed 1 base, J shed 4 bases, and the junction held 5 bases outside the gene matches. The CDR3 is 16 residues long. CDR1 is SGHAT, CDR2 FQNNGV, per germline. CDR3 amino acids: CASSLGPAGGYNEQFF. In nucleotides, the CDR3 is TGTGCCAGCAGCTTAGGTCCAGCGGGAGGTTACAATGAGCAGTTCTTC. The full variable domain, in which reference TRBV11-2 and TRBJ2-1 provide the parts outside the CDR3, is EAGVAQSPRYKIIEKRQSVAFWCNPISGHATLYWYQQILGQGPKLLIQFQNNGVVDDSQLPKDRFSAERLKGVDSTLKIQPAKLEDSAVYLCASSLGPAGGYNEQFFGPGTRLTVL.

Points on this clonotype: The CDR3 ends on some other residue instead of the conserved phenylalanine or tryptophan, so this is likely a read error. The DNA is omitted, as the CDR3 cannot be located on it reliably, and the CDR3 follows TCRdb's listing. The rearrangement uses TRBV7-6 and TRBJ2-1. From germline, CDR1 is SGHVS and CDR2 FNYEAQ. The CDR3 is 17 residues long, ends included. Here the CDR3 reads CASSLAAESYNEQFFGS.

About this clonotype: One junction end does not reproduce the germline sequence, and a read error may be involved. V is TRBV7-2 and J is TRBJ2-3, with D tentatively TRBD1 or TRBD2 (5 bases each). This CDR3 has 15 amino acids. Per germline, CDR1 SGHTA and CDR2 FQGNSA. The CDR3 is CASSLLGASIDTQYF. Here the CDR3 DNA reads TGTGCCAGCAGCCTGTTAGGGGCTAGCATAGATACGCAGTATTTT.

Ten or more counts support this clonotype. This rearrangement joins TRBV6-1 to TRBJ2-1; TRBD2 matches 8 bases. Trimming took 7 bases from V and 0 from J; bases not matched to a gene: 11. Per the germline V gene, CDR1 is MNHNS and CDR2 is SASEGT. The CDR3 sequence is 17 residues long. The CDR3, as DNA: TGTGCCAGCACTGTTTGGGTGGCGGGAGGCTCCTACAATGAGCAGTTCTTC. Its protein is CASTVWVAGGSYNEQFF.

This clonotype is medium-sized in the sample. The J gene is TRBJ2-7, the V gene TRBV7-2; D not certain. V was cut by 2 bases and J by 11 bases, with 19 bases left in between. Per the germline V gene, CDR1 is SGHTA and CDR2 is FQGNSA. The CDR3 is 14 amino acids. CDR3 bases: TGTGCCAGCAGCTTAACAGAAAGTTTTAGCAAAAAGTACTTC. This translates into CASSLTESFSKKYF. Full variable domain (outside the CDR3, taken from reference TRBV7-2 and TRBJ2-7): GAGVSQSPSNKVTEKGKDVELRCDPISGHTALYWYRQSLGQGLEFLIYFQGNSAPDKSGLPSDRFSAERTGGSVSTLTIQRTQQEDSAVYLCASSLTESFSKKYFGPGTRLTVT.

As to this clonotype: Because it lacks the conserved phenylalanine or tryptophan at the end, this CDR3 is likely a read error. It is unclear where the CDR3 begins or ends on the DNA, so no DNA is shown, and the CDR3 is as TCRdb lists it. The chain employs TRBV7-6 and TRBJ2-7; TRBD1 is taken as the D call from the table, unchecked against the DNA. Germline CDR1 SGHVS, CDR2 FNYEAQ. With termini counted, the CDR3 has 15 amino acids. The CDR3 region is CASSFDRDNEQFFGS.